Shown below are 3 T cell receptor beta chains from a single sample sequenced in a study of T cells after somatic rescue of genetic block. The table came from immunoSEQ multiplex PCR; TCRdb's copy has only in-frame clones and leaves some out. The table lists 110,000 or so clones, under 95% of them singletons. The sample comprised peripheral blood mononuclear cells (PBMCs). All receptors derive from a woman under 30.

The CDR3 here is CASSPRTGVYGYTF. The CDR3 DNA reads TGTGCCAGCAGCCCCAGGACAGGGGTCTATGGCTACACCTTC. The chain carries TRBV7-9 and TRBJ1-2, with 9 positions matching TRBD1. Trimming took 5 bases from V and 4 from J; bases not matched to a gene: 5. The CDR3 extends over 14 amino acids. Germline V CDR1 and CDR2: SEHNR, FQNEAQ (reference sequence).

The V and J genes are TRBV7-2 and TRBJ2-5; no reliable D call. Per the germline V gene, CDR1 is SGHTA and CDR2 is FQGNSA. Trimming stripped 2 bases from V and 1 base from J, with 11 bases between. This CDR3 contains 15 residues. The CDR3 loop reads CASSLSSAVQETQYF. The DNA of the CDR3 is TGTGCCAGCAGCTTAAGTTCGGCAGTCCAAGAGACCCAGTACTTC.

This clone has only one observation. The chain couples TRBV6-6 to TRBJ1-6; D is perhaps TRBD1 (5 bases). This CDR3 comprises 16 residues. Germline values: CDR1 MNHNY, CDR2 SVGAGI (reference sequence). V shed 2 bases and J shed 9 bases, with 17 bases lying between them. The DNA for the CDR3 is TGTGCCAGCAGTTACCGTCCCCCGCGGGGGATTTCACCCCTCCACTTT. Translation gives CASSYRPPRGISPLHF.